This T cell receptor beta chain appears in the sequencing data of a study of blood T cell repertoires in COVID-19. Background on the study: The cDNA or gDNA used as material had been derived from T cells, B-cell-depleted T cells, or PBMCs.

Original data processing: Reference gene primer amplification gave nucleated cell count estimates. Measured with immunoSEQ multiplex PCR; TCRdb has only the in-frame clones, and not every one. V and J calls and clone size come straight from that table; D and trimming were deduced from the DNA. This sample has roughly 190,000 clones, with 80% found just once. Trimming removed 7 bases from V and 5 bases from J; junction bases left unmatched: 4. This CDR3 is 13 amino acids long. V usage is TRBV12-3 or TRBV12-4 and J usage is TRBJ1-3; 8 bases line up with TRBD1. The specimen was peripheral blood. The sequence came from a man aged 60 to 75 with acute or convalescent COVID-19. The chain's CDR3 is CASTDRGRNTIYF. CDR3 nucleotides: TGTGCCAGCACCGACAGGGGAAGAAACACCATATATTTT.